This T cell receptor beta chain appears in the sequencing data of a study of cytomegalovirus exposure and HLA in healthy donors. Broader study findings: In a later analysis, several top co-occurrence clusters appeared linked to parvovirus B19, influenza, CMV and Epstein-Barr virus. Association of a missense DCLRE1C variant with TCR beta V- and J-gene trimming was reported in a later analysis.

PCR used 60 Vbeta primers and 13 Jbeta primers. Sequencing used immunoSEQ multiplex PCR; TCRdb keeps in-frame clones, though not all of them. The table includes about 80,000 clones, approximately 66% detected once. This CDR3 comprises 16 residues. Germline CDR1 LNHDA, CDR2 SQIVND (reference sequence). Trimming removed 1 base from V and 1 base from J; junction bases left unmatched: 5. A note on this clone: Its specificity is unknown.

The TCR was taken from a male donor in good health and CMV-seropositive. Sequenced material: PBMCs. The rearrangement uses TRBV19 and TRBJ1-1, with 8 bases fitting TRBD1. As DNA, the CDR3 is TGTGCCAGTAGTATAGGGACAGGGACCTCGAACACTGAAGCTTTCTTT. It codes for CASSIGTGTSNTEAFF.